This TCR beta chain was sequenced during a study of T cell responses to AZD1222 COVID-19 vaccine. Comment on this clone: The antigen remains unidentified.

Trimming stripped 5 bases from V and 3 bases from J, with 20 bases between. The CDR3 sequence is 16 residues long. Germline-derived CDR1 and CDR2 are MDHEN and SYDVKM. Regarding the study as a whole: Baseline seropositivity occurred in only a handful of AZD1222 recipients. No repertoire was sampled before or during the peak T cell response, only after it. CD4 TCRs linked to vaccination spanned spike, dominating at 160-218 and 743-854.

Sequencing used immunoSEQ multiplex PCR; TCRdb keeps in-frame clones, though not all of them. The table shows about 99,000 clones, with about nine tenths occurring only once. The TCR originated in an adult in good health. The chain uses TRBV28 and TRBJ2-7; maybe TRBD1 (6 bases). The material was peripheral blood, obtained on day 0 of AZD1222 vaccination. This CDR3 reads CASSPPPGTKFYEQYF. The CDR3 bases are TGTGCCAGCAGTCCACCGCCTGGGACAAAATTCTACGAGCAGTACTTC. The whole variable domain, remainder taken from reference TRBV28 and TRBJ2-7, is DVKVTQSSRYLVKRTGEKVFLECVQDMDHENMFWYRQDPGLGLRLIYFSYDVKMKEKGDIPEGYSVSREKKERFSLILESASTNQTSMYLCASSPPPGTKFYEQYFGPGTRLTVT.